The clone carrying this TCR beta chain was detected only once. Its antigen is currently unknown. The CDR3 loop spans 14 amino acids. V was clipped by 6 bases and J by 4 bases, with 17 bases between them. The germline V gene has CDR1 SGHNT and CDR2 YYREEE (reference sequence). The entry originates in a study of T cell responses to AZD1222 COVID-19 vaccine. Background on the study: Second-dose recipients at about 4 or about 12 weeks were treated as one pooled group. Study-level results: Elevations in Spike-specific TCR breadth and depth followed administration of two AZD1222 doses. Clonal diversity may have been underestimated in mostly white British donors. The study sampled repertoires only after the peak T cell response.

The repertoire was sequenced with immunoSEQ multiplex PCR; TCRdb's copy has only in-frame clones and lacks some. The repertoire includes around 130,000 clones, about 93% of them detected once, and roughly 5.9% sits in the top ten. The origin of this receptor is an adult in good health. The starting material was peripheral blood, obtained on day 0 of AZD1222 vaccination. The genes are TRBV5-4 and TRBJ2-7; D gene ambiguous. The CDR3 DNA follows: TGTGCCAGCAAGCCCGGCGGCCTAACTTACGAGCAGTACTTC. This encodes CASKPGGLTYEQYF.